Presented here are 10 T cell receptor beta chains from one specimen sequenced in a study of blood T cell repertoires in COVID-19. The repertoire was sequenced with immunoSEQ multiplex PCR; TCRdb's copy has only in-frame clones and lacks some. The sample holds approximately 170,000 clones, roughly four fifths seen once. The sequenced material came from peripheral blood. Receptor source: a human donor with acute or convalescent COVID-19. The donor label of this sample is uncertain.

The V call is TRBV5-8, the J call TRBJ1-4; D is unclear. This CDR3 has 14 residues. Per germline, CDR1 SGHTS and CDR2 YDEGEE. V was trimmed by 4 bases and J by 0 bases, leaving 7 bases between them. CDR3 loop: CASSPVATNEKLFF. CDR3 DNA sequence: TGTGCCAGCAGCCCGGTAGCAACTAATGAAAAACTGTTTTTT. Filled out from reference TRBV5-8 and TRBJ1-4, the complete variable domain reads EAGVTQSPTHLIKTRGQQATLRCSPISGHTSVYWYQQALGLGLQFLLWYDEGEERNRGNFPPRFSGRQFPNYSSELNVNALELEDSALYLCASSPVATNEKLFFGSGTQLSVL.

This clone showed up just a few times. The CDR3 DNA sequence: TGTGCCAGCAGCCGGGACAGGGAATCCGAGCAGTACTTC. This gives the protein CASSRDRESEQYF. The gene calls are TRBV13 and TRBJ2-7; TRBD1 matches at 9 bases. From germline, CDR1 is PRHDT and CDR2 FYEKMQ (reference sequence). The ends lost 5 bases at V and 6 bases at J; junction bases unmatched: 5. This CDR3 spans 13 amino acids. The full variable domain, with the rest looked up from reference TRBV13 and TRBJ2-7, is AAGVIQSPRHLIKEKRETATLKCYPIPRHDTVYWYQQGPGQDPQFLISFYEKMQSDKGSIPDRFSAQQFSDYHSELNMSSLELGDSALYFCASSRDRESEQYFGPGTRLTVT.

The chain recombines TRBV9 with TRBJ2-2; TRBD2 matches at 8 bases. Germline CDR1 is SGDLS and CDR2 is YYNGEE. After removal of 5 bases from V and 6 bases from J, the junction contained 6 bases not matched to a gene. This CDR3 has 14 amino acids. The CDR3 reads CASREGLGAGELFF. CDR3 DNA sequence: TGTGCCAGCAGGGAGGGACTAGGGGCCGGGGAGCTGTTTTTT.

This rearrangement joins TRBV28 to TRBJ2-7, with D hard to call. CDR3 size: 13 residues. Between the trimmed V and J ends, which lost 8 bases and 2 bases, there was a span of 13 bases. The germline gives CDR1 MDHEN, CDR2 SYDVKM. CDR3 DNA sequence: TGTGCCAGCTACAGTTTGAACACCTACGAGCAGTACTTC. Translation: CASYSLNTYEQYF.

The count of this clone is one. The genes are TRBV7-9 and TRBJ1-2; maybe TRBD1 (5 bases). Germline values: CDR1 SEHNR, CDR2 FQNEAQ (reference sequence). Trimming removed 1 base at V and 8 bases at J, with 14 bases between. The CDR3 is 14 residues long. The CDR3 nucleotides are TGTGCCAGCAGCTTAGAGGGCCAGGGTGAGGGCTACACCTTC. Translated: CASSLEGQGEGYTF.

The V and J genes are TRBV9 and TRBJ2-2; a weak D match, TRBD2 (5 bases). This CDR3 is built from 14 residues. Germline V gene sequence: CDR1 SGDLS, CDR2 YYNGEE. The V gene lost 3 bases and the J gene lost 3 bases, with 9 bases spanning the gap. The DNA for the CDR3 is TGTGCCAGCAGCGGCGGACTGCACACCGGGGAGCTGTTTTTT. The encoded protein is CASSGGLHTGELFF.

The chain employs TRBV4-2 and TRBJ1-2; maybe TRBD1 (6 bases). This CDR3 has 15 amino acids. CDR1 is LGHNA, CDR2 YNFKEQ, per germline. The V gene lost 2 bases and the J gene lost 6 bases, with 16 bases spanning the gap. For the CDR3, the DNA is TGTGCCAGCAGCCAACTAGGCAGGGGCCGAAATGGCTACACCTTC. This translates into CASSQLGRGRNGYTF.

The chain couples TRBV11-3 to TRBJ2-3; the D is unclear. The CDR3 consists of 13 residues. Deletions cut 1 base from V and 0 bases from J, with 2 bases between. The germline CDR1 and CDR2 sequences are SGHNT and YENEEA. CDR3 residues: CASSLASTDTQYF. The CDR3 DNA reads TGTGCCAGCAGCTTAGCTAGCACAGATACGCAGTATTTT.

The CDR3 DNA sequence: TGTGCCAGCAGCCAAGGAGCGGGGAACTATGGCTACACCTTC. Its protein is CASSQGAGNYGYTF. This rearrangement joins TRBV3-1 (or the pseudogene TRBV3-2) to TRBJ1-2; no definite D call. With 1 base removed from V and 2 bases from J, the gap between germline ends came to 8 bases. Germline CDR1 LGHDT, CDR2 YNNKEL (reference sequence). This CDR3 is 14 amino acids long.

The rearrangement joins TRBV7-2 to TRBJ2-5, with a possible D match to TRBD2 (7 bases). The CDR3 runs to 14 residues. V dropped 1 base and J dropped 6 bases, with 12 bases sitting between them. Germline V gene lookup returns CDR1 SGHTA and CDR2 FQGNSA. CDR3: CASSLEGGGKTQYF. The CDR3 DNA reads as TGTGCCAGCAGCTTAGAGGGAGGGGGTAAGACCCAGTACTTC.